This paragraph reports one T cell receptor (beta chain). This clonotype occurred a few times. Its recognized antigen is unknown. Per-base quality was not reported, and no clone a single base away is much larger than it. The junction shows trimming of 8 bases on V and 9 bases on J, plus 11 bases between the germline ends. The CDR3 covers 10 residues, taking in both the cysteine and the phenylalanine. Only CDR3 DNA is held: 30 bases, read in frame from base 1. CDR1 SQVTM and CDR2 ANQGSEA were looked up in the germline V gene. The data were obtained in a study of lung T cells in sarcoidosis with Löfgren's syndrome (dated by TCRdb to about 2017). Describing the broader study: Sarcoidosis was characterized as a granulomatous disease that mainly affects the lungs and features an accumulation of CD4+ T cells in bronchoalveolar lavage fluid. The repertoire analyses were focused on Lofgren's syndrome patients. Results and caveats for the whole study, not just this receptor: CDR3 motifs in TRAV12-1 and TRBV2 were reported to be shared across several Lofgren's syndrome patients, which suggests public CD4+ TCR repertoires. Compared with control subjects, Lofgren's syndrome patients reportedly showed the greatest expansion in the V gene segments TRAV12-1 and TRBV2. Recognition of a sarcoidosis-associated antigen was only suggested; the antigen itself remained putative and unidentified. Analysis of alphabeta pairing showed that TRAV12-1 paired preferentially with TRBV2, and the TCRs formed by this pairing showed CDR3 homology.

Sequenced on an Illumina MiSeq. TCRdb took the public reads, trimmed them with fastp at Q25, ran MiXCR for clone calling and kept in-frame beta chains. One record per CDR3 amino acid sequence lists the most common genes and DNA. The sample table records tens of thousands of distinct CDR3 sequences; 21% of these occur just once. The leading ten clones occupy less than 2.5% of the sample. The rearranged chain carries TRBV29-1 and TRBJ2-1; TRBD1 is a weak D gene call, 6 bases matching. The sequence was obtained from a human donor with sarcoidosis (Löfgren's syndrome or another form), or a control subject (not recorded which). The sequenced material came from CD4+ T cells from PBMCs. The DNA reads TGCAGCTACAGGGTGGGTGAGCAGTTCTTC. Its protein reads: CSYRVGEQFF.